These 20 T cell receptor beta chains were all obtained from the same sample, sequenced in a study of cytotoxic CD8 clonotypes in ibrutinib-treated CLL. TCRdb's table, derived via immunoSEQ multiplex PCR, lists solely in-frame clones and lacks some. This repertoire shows around 10,000 clones, about four fifths found once; its top ten account for more than 15%. The specimen comprised PBMCs, sampled at disease progression, from a patient treated with ibrutinib. These receptors came from a human donor with chronic lymphocytic leukemia.

The chain joins TRBV2 to TRBJ2-2; D is undetermined. Looked up from germline, CDR1 is SNHLY and CDR2 is FYNNEI. V lost 5 bases, J lost 7 bases, and 11 bases lay in between. This CDR3 contains 13 residues. The CDR3 nucleotides read TGTGCCAGCAGTACGTTGGGCCACGGGGAGCTGTTTTTT. Amino acid sequence: CASSTLGHGELFF.

This chain links TRBV7-6 with TRBJ1-4; D unresolved. V dropped 5 bases and J dropped 2 bases, with 21 bases sitting between them. The CDR3 is 18 residues long. Germline V gives CDR1 SGHVS, CDR2 FNYEAQ. The CDR3 is CASSPDWAQQTTNEKLFF. CDR3 DNA: TGTGCCAGCAGCCCTGACTGGGCACAGCAGACGACTAATGAAAAACTGTTTTTT.

This chain joins TRBV7-2 and TRBJ2-1, with a weak D call TRBD1 (5 bases). This CDR3 contains 12 residues. The ends were cut back, 5 bases at V and 10 bases at J, with 12 bases in the middle. Germline assignment: CDR1 SGHTA and CDR2 FQGNSA. The CDR3 region is CASSRNRLEQFF. In nucleotides, the CDR3 is TGTGCCAGCAGCCGAAACAGGCTAGAGCAGTTCTTC.

This chain connects TRBV18 to TRBJ1-1; possible D gene TRBD1, 5 bases. Germline V lookup: CDR1 KGHSH, CDR2 LQKENI. The length of the CDR3 is 13 residues. V was cut by 6 bases and J by 2 bases, with 10 bases left in between. In DNA, the CDR3 is TGTGCCAGCTCCGCGACAGCTAACACTGAAGCTTTCTTT. Protein sequence: CASSATANTEAFF.

Only one count was recorded for this clone. The V and J genes are TRBV4-1 and TRBJ1-6, with TRBD1 identical over 8 bases. CDR3 length equals 15 residues. The V gene end was trimmed by 0 bases and the J gene end by 9 bases; junction bases not matched to a gene: 4. Germline CDR1 is MGHRA and CDR2 is YSYEKL. CDR3 residues: CASSQEGQGGSPLHF. In DNA form, the CDR3 reads TGCGCCAGCAGCCAAGAAGGACAGGGCGGTTCACCCCTCCACTTT.

The rearrangement links TRBV6-6 to TRBJ1-2; the match to TRBD1 covers 10 bases. The V gene end was trimmed by 7 bases and the J gene end by 7 bases; junction bases not matched to a gene: 12. The CDR3 extends over 15 amino acids. CDR1 is MNHNY, CDR2 SVGAGI, per germline (reference sequence). For the CDR3, the DNA is TGTGCCAGCAATCAACGACAGGGGGCGGGTGGTGGCTACACCTTC. Translated, it gives CASNQRQGAGGGYTF.

Here the CDR3 DNA reads TGTGCCAGCAGCACCCGGACAGGGTTGGAGGAGCTGTTTTTT. Translation: CASSTRTGLEELFF. J is TRBJ2-2 and V is TRBV7-2; 8 bases match TRBD1. This CDR3 has 14 amino acids. Germline trimming cut 5 bases from V and 10 bases from J; bases unmatched to any gene: 9. Germline CDR1 SGHTA, CDR2 FQGNSA.

This chain uses TRBV15 with TRBJ2-1; 8 nucleotides line up with TRBD2. J lost 8 bases, V lost 3 bases, and 9 bases had no gene match. The CDR3 totals 15 residues. CDR1 LNHNV and CDR2 YYDKDF come from the germline V gene (reference sequence). The CDR3 sequence is CATSSVRRLAHEQFF. The CDR3 DNA reads as TGTGCCACCAGCAGCGTCCGGCGACTAGCGCATGAGCAGTTCTTC.

CDR3 amino acids: CASSFDSVSGNTIYF. In DNA form, the CDR3 reads TGTGCCAGCAGCTTCGACAGTGTCTCTGGAAACACCATATATTTT. The chain has TRBV6-6 and TRBJ1-3, with D possibly being TRBD1 (5 bases). The CDR3 runs 15 residues. Germline V gives CDR1 MNHNY, CDR2 SVGAGI (reference sequence). V was cut by 6 bases and J by 0 bases, with 12 bases left in between.

This clone was observed once. The chain uses TRBV10-3 and TRBJ1-1; perhaps TRBD1 as D (6 bases). The V and J ends lost 5 bases and 5 bases respectively, with 12 bases between them. Per germline, CDR1 ENHRY and CDR2 SYGVKD. The CDR3 extends over 13 amino acids. Here the CDR3 DNA reads TGTGCCATCAGTAATGGGGGCTGGACTGAAGCTTTCTTT. Translation: CAISNGGWTEAFF.

This sequence joins TRBV29-1 and TRBJ2-4, with no clear D. The CDR3 loop spans 13 amino acids. Germline V lookup: CDR1 SQVTM, CDR2 ANQGSEA. Between the trimmed V and J ends, which lost 4 bases and 0 bases, there was a span of 7 bases. The CDR3 bases are TGCAGCGTTGCCGGATTAGCCAAAAACATTCAGTACTTC. Translated, it gives CSVAGLAKNIQYF.

The chain has TRBV19 and TRBJ2-6; 8 bases align to TRBD2. This CDR3 comprises 16 residues. V lost 3 bases, J lost 1 base, and 2 bases stayed unmatched. CDR1 LNHDA and CDR2 SQIVND come from the germline V gene (reference sequence). This CDR3 is CASSIRGGSGANVLTF. The CDR3 DNA sequence: TGTGCCAGTAGTATCCGGGGGGGATCTGGGGCCAACGTCCTGACTTTC.

The chain is built from TRBV7-9 and TRBJ2-1; TRBD1 matches 7 bases. The CDR3 has 14 amino acids. CDR1 SEHNR and CDR2 FQNEAQ come from the germline V gene (reference sequence). Losses at the gene ends were 4 bases for V and 8 bases for J; bases not matched to a gene: 8. The CDR3 protein is CASSSRGQPDEQFF. CDR3 nucleotides: TGTGCCAGCAGCTCCCGGGGACAGCCGGATGAGCAGTTCTTC.

Turning to this clone: This specimen includes other DNA sequences encoding the same CDR3. The chain employs TRBV6-6 and TRBJ1-5; the match to TRBD1 covers 7 bases. The CDR3 covers 14 residues. The V gene's germline CDR1 is MNHNY and CDR2 SVGAGI (reference sequence). The junction had 6 bases not matched to a gene; V was cut back by 6 bases and J by 4 bases. This CDR3 reads CASSRDRPNQPQHF. The CDR3 nucleotides read TGTGCCAGCAGCCGGGACAGACCGAATCAGCCCCAGCATTTT.

The chain uses TRBV5-5 and TRBJ2-7, with no clear D. The germline V and J ends were trimmed by 0 bases and 3 bases, with 10 bases remaining between them. In germline, CDR1 is SGHKS, CDR2 YYEKEE (reference sequence). There are 14 residues in the CDR3. The CDR3 spells CASSLAPTGYEQYF. In DNA form, the CDR3 reads TGTGCCAGCAGCTTGGCCCCCACGGGCTACGAGCAGTACTTC.

This clone was observed a single time. The chain combines TRBV12-5 with TRBJ2-7; 12 nucleotides agree with TRBD2. After removal of 6 bases from V and 7 bases from J, the junction contained 13 bases not matched to a gene. This CDR3 region has 16 residues. CDR1 LGHNT and CDR2 FRNRAP come from the germline V gene. For the CDR3, the DNA is TGTGCTAGTGGAAGCCCGGTCCCGGGACTAGCGGGTGAGCAGTACTTC. The encoded protein is CASGSPVPGLAGEQYF.

V usage is TRBV7-9 and J usage is TRBJ2-5, with D perhaps TRBD2 (6 bases). CDR1 SEHNR and CDR2 FQNEAQ come from the germline V gene (reference sequence). Trimming took off 4 bases at V and 1 base at J, with 10 bases between the two ends. There are 14 residues in the CDR3. DNA for the CDR3: TGTGCCAGCAGCTCCCGGGGGATCCAAGAGACCCAGTACTTC. Protein sequence: CASSSRGIQETQYF.

The rearrangement joins TRBV5-1 to TRBJ2-5; TRBD1 might be the D (6 bases). Germline CDR1 is SGHRS and CDR2 is YFSETQ. V gave up 4 bases and J gave up 5 bases, with 12 bases separating them. CDR3 length equals 13 residues. The CDR3 DNA sequence: TGCGCCAGCAGCCTCACAGGGCGGGAGACCCAGTACTTC. This codes for CASSLTGRETQYF.

The DNA for the CDR3 is TGCGCCAGCAGCCCGGGGCCCGGAACTGAAGCTTTCTTT. Protein: CASSPGPGTEAFF. The genes are TRBV4-1 and TRBJ1-1; a weak D match, TRBD1 (5 bases). Germline V gene lookup returns CDR1 MGHRA and CDR2 YSYEKL. CDR3 length equals 13 residues. Trimming took 4 bases from V and 5 from J, leaving 11 bases between them.

The chain has TRBV5-6 and TRBJ2-7, with 7 bases matching TRBD2. Germline-derived CDR1 and CDR2 are SGHDT and YYEEEE. The CDR3 spans 13 residues. J gave up 7 bases and V 0 bases, and 4 bases lay outside the gene matches. CDR3 sequence (DNA): TGTGCCAGCAGCTTGGTGAGGGGAGGGGAGCAGTACTTC. This gives the protein CASSLVRGGEQYF.